The next 15 T cell receptor beta chains were all read from a single sample in a study of blood T cell repertoires in COVID-19. Clones were read by immunoSEQ multiplex PCR, and TCRdb kept only the in-frame ones, dropping some. In the table there are 350,000 to 450,000 clones, more than 70% of which are singletons. Sequenced material: PBMCs or T cells enriched from blood (not recorded which). The receptor set was obtained from a woman aged 18-30 years who had been exposed to COVID-19.

The rearrangement uses TRBV6-5 and TRBJ1-5; no reliable D call. The CDR3 is 13 residues long. The germline V gene encodes CDR1 MNHEY and CDR2 SVGAGI. V lost 9 bases to trimming and J lost 6 bases, with 15 bases between them. CDR3 sequence: CASSDTLGQPQHF. DNA for the CDR3: TGTGCCAGTTCTGACACCCTGGGTCAGCCCCAGCATTTT.

The J gene is TRBJ2-7, the V gene TRBV11-2; D unclear. Germline assignment: CDR1 SGHAT and CDR2 FQNNGV. V gave up 5 bases and J gave up 2 bases, with 10 bases separating them. The CDR3 runs to 13 residues. CDR3 sequence: CASSEVPAYEQYF. The CDR3 nucleotides are TGTGCCAGCAGCGAGGTACCAGCCTACGAGCAGTACTTC. The entire variable domain, with the rest obtained from reference TRBV11-2 and TRBJ2-7, is as follows: EAGVAQSPRYKIIEKRQSVAFWCNPISGHATLYWYQQILGQGPKLLIQFQNNGVVDDSQLPKDRFSAERLKGVDSTLKIQPAKLEDSAVYLCASSEVPAYEQYFGPGTRLTVT.

The DNA for the CDR3 is TGTGCCAGCAGCTTATCTAGGGGTCAGCCCCAGCATTTT. Its protein is CASSLSRGQPQHF. This rearrangement joins TRBV7-2 to TRBJ1-5; tentative D call: TRBD1 (5 bases). The CDR3 runs to 13 residues. Germline lookup yields CDR1 SGHTA and CDR2 FQGNSA. V was shortened by 2 bases and J by 6 bases, with 8 bases between the two germline ends.

J is TRBJ2-3 and V is TRBV10-3; D may be TRBD1 (7 bases). The CDR3 extends over 16 amino acids. CDR1 is ENHRY and CDR2 is SYGVKD in the germline V gene. V lost 6 bases and J lost 1, with 17 bases in between. This CDR3 reads CAISRIQGGGTDTQYF. The CDR3 DNA is TGTGCCATCAGCCGAATTCAGGGGGGCGGCACAGATACGCAGTATTTT.

J is TRBJ1-6 and V is TRBV5-4; TRBD1 aligns across 7 bases. CDR1 is SGHNT and CDR2 is YYREEE in the germline V gene (reference sequence). J lost 6 bases, V lost 0 bases, and 3 bases had no gene match. The CDR3 has 15 residues. For the CDR3, the DNA is TGTGCCAGCAGCTTGGGAGACAGGGTTAATTCACCCCTCCACTTT. Protein sequence: CASSLGDRVNSPLHF.

This clone came up once. V gene TRBV5-1 combines with J gene TRBJ2-7, with 15 bases that match TRBD2. This CDR3 region has 16 residues. Germline lookup yields CDR1 SGHRS and CDR2 YFSETQ. The V segment lost 1 base and the J segment 3 bases; nucleotides outside the gene matches: 2. The CDR3: CASSLPGLAGGYEQYF. Here the CDR3 DNA reads TGCGCCAGCAGCTTGCCGGGACTAGCGGGAGGCTACGAGCAGTACTTC.

This chain connects TRBV28 to TRBJ1-1, with TRBD1 identical over 8 bases. This CDR3 has 15 residues. Germline V gives CDR1 MDHEN, CDR2 SYDVKM. The V and J ends lost 6 bases and 1 base, in that order; junction bases with no gene match: 7. The CDR3 nucleotides read TGTGCCAGCAGCAACTCACAGGGGGGGAACACTGAAGCTTTCTTT. Translation gives CASSNSQGGNTEAFF.

The chain joins TRBV18 to TRBJ2-5; D might be TRBD1 (5 bases). From germline, CDR1 is KGHSH and CDR2 LQKENI. V was shortened by 4 bases and J by 3 bases, with 12 bases between the two germline ends. This CDR3 spans 14 amino acids. The CDR3 is CASSLTDMEETQYF. The CDR3 DNA is TGTGCCAGCTCACTAACGGACATGGAAGAGACCCAGTACTTC.

The CDR3 reads CASSLSFWRGVTDTQYF. Written as DNA, the CDR3 is TGTGCCAGCAGTTTAAGCTTTTGGCGGGGGGTCACAGATACGCAGTATTTT. This rearrangement joins TRBV27 to TRBJ2-3, with 8 positions matching TRBD2. Germline loops: CDR1 MNHEY, CDR2 SMNVEV (reference sequence). The CDR3 runs to 17 residues. V lost 2 bases and J lost 2; bases outside the gene matches: 9.

The rearrangement links TRBV5-1 to TRBJ1-6, with D tentatively TRBD1 (6 bases). V was pared by 2 bases and J by 8 bases, with 14 bases between. The CDR3 has 15 residues. Germline V gene data show CDR1 as SGHRS and CDR2 as YFSETQ. DNA for the CDR3: TGCGCCAGCAGCTTAGCAGGGGTAAACTATTCACCCCTCCACTTT. The encoded protein is CASSLAGVNYSPLHF. Filled out from reference TRBV5-1 and TRBJ1-6, the complete variable domain reads KAGVTQTPRYLIKTRGQQVTLSCSPISGHRSVSWYQQTPGQGLQFLFEYFSETQRNKGNFPGRFSGRQFSNSRSEMNVSTLELGDSALYLCASSLAGVNYSPLHFGNGTRLTVT.

V gene TRBV28 combines with J gene TRBJ2-3; 10 bases are a match to TRBD2. The ends lost 5 bases at V and 3 bases at J; junction bases unmatched: 8. The CDR3 spans 16 residues. CDR1 is MDHEN and CDR2 is SYDVKM in the germline V gene. The DNA of the CDR3 is TGTGCCAGCAGTGAAGGACTAGCGGCCGATACAGATACGCAGTATTTT. It codes for CASSEGLAADTDTQYF.

This chain connects TRBV6-2 or TRBV6-3 to TRBJ1-6; unclear D gene. The V gene's germline CDR1 is MNHEY and CDR2 SVGEGT. Between the trimmed V and J ends, which lost 5 bases and 4 bases, there was a span of 15 bases. This CDR3 contains 16 residues. The CDR3 loop reads CASSDPRTGYNSPLHF. The CDR3, as DNA: TGTGCCAGCAGTGACCCCAGGACGGGGTATAATTCACCCCTCCACTTT.

The chain combines TRBV3-1 (or the pseudogene TRBV3-2) with TRBJ2-7, with 9 bases aligning to TRBD1. The V gene's germline CDR1 is LGHDT and CDR2 YNNKEL (reference sequence). This CDR3 has 12 residues. V trimming: 6 bases; J trimming: 4 bases; junction bases outside the gene matches: 1. DNA for the CDR3: TGTGCCAGCAGACAGGGGGCTTACGAGCAGTACTTC. Protein: CASRQGAYEQYF.

On this clone: Within the sample, other DNA sequences also encode this same CDR3. This chain uses TRBV9 with TRBJ2-7; 12 nucleotides match TRBD2. Germline lookup yields CDR1 SGDLS and CDR2 YYNGEE. After removal of 0 bases from V and 4 bases from J, the junction contained 2 bases not matched to a gene. The CDR3 length is 15 residues. CDR3 region: CASSVGLAGAYEQYF. Written as DNA, the CDR3 is TGTGCCAGCAGCGTAGGACTAGCGGGGGCGTACGAGCAGTACTTC.

The J gene is TRBJ2-5, the V gene TRBV5-4; the match to TRBD2 covers 7 bases. The CDR3 consists of 15 residues. Germline V gene data show CDR1 as SGHNT and CDR2 as YYREEE (reference sequence). The J segment lost 2 bases and the V segment lost 0 bases, leaving 4 bases of the junction unmatched. CDR3 nucleotides: TGTGCCAGCAGCTTGGAGCCTAGCGGACAAGAGACCCAGTACTTC. Translation: CASSLEPSGQETQYF.